The clone carrying this TCR beta chain was counted at least ten times. Its antigen remains unknown. This sample is part of a study of T cells after yellow fever vaccination. Findings of the study overall: Some clonotypes, a small share, were shared between CD4 and CD8 compartments. Reappearing after the booster were most of the clones from primary vaccination (almost 97% CD4, approximately 86% CD8).

Template switching by 5'RACE produced TCR cDNA, adding a universal primer site and UMIs. TCRdb redid the calling of the 5' RACE reads with MiXCR, one entry per CDR3 protein. Of about 250,000 distinct CDR3 sequences in the sample, approximately 3.8% were seen once. The sequence was obtained from a young man who received the YFV17D yellow fever vaccine. The input for sequencing was PBMCs, taken 15 days after the yellow fever booster vaccination.

CDR3 residues: CASSYESGTYEQYF. DNA for the CDR3: TGTGCCAGCAGTTACGAGTCGGGGACCTACGAGCAGTACTTC. V is TRBV6-2 or TRBV6-3 and J is TRBJ2-7; possibly TRBD2 for D (5 bases). V lost 2 bases and J 2 bases, leaving 10 bases between the germline ends. CDR1 is MNHEY, CDR2 SVGEGT, per germline. The CDR3 runs to 14 residues.